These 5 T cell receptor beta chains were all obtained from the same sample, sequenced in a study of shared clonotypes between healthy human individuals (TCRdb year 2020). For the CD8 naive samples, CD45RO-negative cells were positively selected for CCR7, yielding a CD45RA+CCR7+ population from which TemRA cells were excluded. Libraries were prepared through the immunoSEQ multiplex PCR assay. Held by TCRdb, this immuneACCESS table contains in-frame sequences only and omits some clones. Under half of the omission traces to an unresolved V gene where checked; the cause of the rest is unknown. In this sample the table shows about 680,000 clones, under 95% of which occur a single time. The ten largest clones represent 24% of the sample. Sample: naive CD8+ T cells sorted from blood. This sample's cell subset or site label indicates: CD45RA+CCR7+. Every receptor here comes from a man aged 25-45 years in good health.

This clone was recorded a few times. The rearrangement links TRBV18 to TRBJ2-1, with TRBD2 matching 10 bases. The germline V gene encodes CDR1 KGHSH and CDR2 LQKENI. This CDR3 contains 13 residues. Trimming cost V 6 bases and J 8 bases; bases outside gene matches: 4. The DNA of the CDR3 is TGTGCCAGCTCCACAAGCGGGAGGGATGAGCAGTTCTTC. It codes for CASSTSGRDEQFF.

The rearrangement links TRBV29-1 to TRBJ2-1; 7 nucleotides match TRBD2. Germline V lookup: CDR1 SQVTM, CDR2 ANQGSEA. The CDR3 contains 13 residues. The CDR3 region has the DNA TGCAGTTCTAGCGGAAGATCTAACAATGAGCAGTTCTTC. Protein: CSSSGRSNNEQFF.

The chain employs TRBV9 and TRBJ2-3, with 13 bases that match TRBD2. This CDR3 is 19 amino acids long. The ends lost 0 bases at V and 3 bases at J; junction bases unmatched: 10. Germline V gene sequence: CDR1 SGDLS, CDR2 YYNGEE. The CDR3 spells CASSVEGVWTSGSTDTQYF. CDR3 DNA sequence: TGTGCCAGCAGCGTAGAGGGGGTTTGGACTAGCGGGAGTACAGATACGCAGTATTTT.

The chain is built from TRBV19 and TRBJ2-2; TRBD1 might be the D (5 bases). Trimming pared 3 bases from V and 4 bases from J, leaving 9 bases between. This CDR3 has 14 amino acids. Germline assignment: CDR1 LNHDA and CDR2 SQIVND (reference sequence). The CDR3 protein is CASSISRATGELFF. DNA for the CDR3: TGTGCCAGTAGTATCTCCAGGGCCACCGGGGAGCTGTTTTTT.

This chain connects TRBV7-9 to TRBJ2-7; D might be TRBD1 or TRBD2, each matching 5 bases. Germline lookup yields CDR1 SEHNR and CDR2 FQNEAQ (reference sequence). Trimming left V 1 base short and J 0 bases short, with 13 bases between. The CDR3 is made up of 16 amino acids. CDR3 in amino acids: CASSLVGTSNSYEQYF. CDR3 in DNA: TGTGCCAGCAGCTTAGTAGGGACGTCAAACTCCTACGAGCAGTACTTC.